The T cell receptor (beta chain) under discussion was sequenced for a study of T cell repertoires in cytomegalovirus infection. Study overall: CMV epitopes in the study were HLA-C-restricted (recently identified) and HLA-B-restricted (well studied). It was the public TCR beta signatures that indicated both CMV infection and matching HLA type.

TCRdb processed the reads anew with MiXCR; each CDR3 protein has one entry. The data show approximately 340,000 distinct CDR3 sequences, 25% to 30% seen once. CDR1 MNHNY and CDR2 SVGAGI come from the germline V gene (reference sequence). This CDR3 has 15 amino acids. The V and J ends lost 5 bases and 4 bases, in that order; junction bases with no gene match: 9. Comments on this clonotype: The antigen is undetermined.

General study findings and limits: Ex vivo, HLA-C-restricted CMV-specific TCR beta clonotypes prevailed over the rest of the response. The cumulative frequency of public TCR beta families identified carriers of CMV plus the relevant HLA.

The chain is built from TRBV6-6 and TRBJ1-2, with TRBD1 matching over 8 bases. The specimen was cultured PBMCs, collected from culture after CMV antigen stimulation. The clonotype was recovered from a human donor in good health (CMV status not recorded). Some clones in this sample may be carry-over from other donors' samples. CDR3 in DNA: TGTGCCAGCAGTGACGGACAGGGCCCAATCTATGGCTACACCTTC. Encoded protein: CASSDGQGPIYGYTF.